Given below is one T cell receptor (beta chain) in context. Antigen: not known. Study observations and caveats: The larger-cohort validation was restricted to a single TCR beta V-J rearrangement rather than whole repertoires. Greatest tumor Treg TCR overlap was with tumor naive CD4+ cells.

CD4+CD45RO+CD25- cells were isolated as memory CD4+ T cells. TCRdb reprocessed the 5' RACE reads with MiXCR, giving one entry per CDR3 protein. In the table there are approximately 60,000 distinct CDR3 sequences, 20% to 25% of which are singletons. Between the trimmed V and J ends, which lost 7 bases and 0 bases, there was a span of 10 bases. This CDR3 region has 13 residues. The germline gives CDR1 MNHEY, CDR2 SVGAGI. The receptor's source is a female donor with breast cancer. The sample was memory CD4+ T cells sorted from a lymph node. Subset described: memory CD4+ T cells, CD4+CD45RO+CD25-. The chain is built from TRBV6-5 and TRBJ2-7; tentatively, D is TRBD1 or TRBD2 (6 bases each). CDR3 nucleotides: TGTGCCAGCAAGCCGGGGGCCTCCTACGAGCAGTACTTC. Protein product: CASKPGASYEQYF.